Below, 27 T cell receptor beta chains from the same sample are listed, as sequenced in a study of cytomegalovirus exposure and HLA in healthy donors. Sequencing used immunoSEQ multiplex PCR; TCRdb keeps in-frame clones, though not all of them. The table records fewer than 350,000 clones, 88% of them present only once. Sequenced: PBMCs. These receptors were collected from a woman younger than 30 in good health and CMV-seronegative.

The chain recombines TRBV7-9 with TRBJ2-7, with D possibly being TRBD1 (5 bases). Germline V lookup: CDR1 SEHNR, CDR2 FQNEAQ (reference sequence). With 2 bases removed from V and 3 bases from J, the gap between germline ends came to 20 bases. The CDR3 is made up of 17 amino acids. The CDR3 coding sequence is TGTGCCAGCAGCTTAAATTTATGGACAAAGCCCCACTACGAGCAGTACTTC. Amino acid sequence: CASSLNLWTKPHYEQYF.

This clone was recorded a few times. This chain uses TRBV9 with TRBJ1-2; D gene uncertain. Trimming cost V 0 bases and J 7 bases, with 10 bases left between them. CDR1 and CDR2 from the germline V gene are SGDLS and YYNGEE. The CDR3 sequence is 13 residues long. CDR3 loop: CASSVAEGLGYTF. The CDR3 DNA reads TGTGCCAGCAGCGTAGCCGAGGGTCTTGGCTACACCTTC.

The CDR3 nucleotides are TGTGCCAGCACCCGGGACAGTCCTAACTATGGCTACACCTTC. This encodes CASTRDSPNYGYTF. The chain is built from TRBV6-5 and TRBJ1-2, with 7 bases aligning to TRBD1. The CDR3 is 14 amino acids. CDR1 and CDR2 (germline): MNHEY, SVGAGI. The junction had 5 bases not matched to a gene; V was cut back by 7 bases and J by 0 bases.

The rearrangement joins TRBV5-4 to TRBJ2-1; TRBD2 matches at 7 bases. CDR3 size: 16 residues. Germline V CDR1 and CDR2: SGHNT, YYREEE (reference sequence). The ends lost 3 bases at V and 4 bases at J; junction bases unmatched: 10. CDR3 DNA: TGTGCCAGCAGCTCCCAAGCGGGATCCGCTTACAATGAGCAGTTCTTC. It specifies CASSSQAGSAYNEQFF.

The chain carries TRBV10-2 and TRBJ1-3; 7 nucleotides agree with TRBD1. The J segment lost 1 base and the V segment lost 5 bases, leaving 14 bases of the junction unmatched. The CDR3 sequence is 18 residues long. Germline values: CDR1 WSHSY, CDR2 SAAADI. The CDR3 is CASSYSLRDSLSGNTIYF. CDR3 sequence (DNA): TGCGCCAGCAGTTACTCACTGAGGGACAGCTTATCTGGAAACACCATATATTTT.

The J gene is TRBJ2-7, the V gene TRBV28; 9 positions agree with TRBD1. This CDR3 comprises 14 residues. Per germline, CDR1 MDHEN and CDR2 SYDVKM. J was trimmed by 4 bases and V by 7 bases; bases with no gene match: 8. The chain's CDR3 is CASTPVGQGYEQYF. Here the CDR3 DNA reads TGTGCCAGCACCCCCGTGGGACAGGGTTACGAGCAGTACTTC.

This clone appeared a single time. The chain has TRBV6-6 and TRBJ2-1; a weak D match, TRBD1 (6 bases). Germline CDR1 MNHNY, CDR2 SVGAGI (reference sequence). V lost 0 bases, J lost 4 bases, and 7 bases lay in between. The CDR3 is made up of 14 amino acids. CDR3 protein: CASSYSQGYNEQFF. The CDR3 DNA follows: TGTGCCAGCAGTTACTCACAGGGTTACAATGAGCAGTTCTTC.

The chain has TRBV9 and TRBJ2-7; 9 bases are a match to TRBD1. The J segment lost 3 bases and the V segment lost 3 bases, leaving 10 bases of the junction unmatched. The germline V gene encodes CDR1 SGDLS and CDR2 YYNGEE. The CDR3 sequence is 16 residues long. The CDR3, as DNA: TGTGCCAGCAGCGACGAGGACAGGGGAAGGAGCTACGAGCAGTACTTC. Translated, it gives CASSDEDRGRSYEQYF.

The chain has TRBV2 and TRBJ1-1; D not resolved. Germline CDR1 and CDR2: SNHLY and FYNNEI. V was shortened by 10 bases and J by 3 bases, with 21 bases between the two germline ends. This CDR3 has 15 residues. CDR3 loop: CATGGGPIGDTEAFF. The CDR3 DNA sequence: TGTGCCACCGGAGGAGGGCCGATTGGGGACACTGAAGCTTTCTTT.

This chain links TRBV29-1 with TRBJ2-1; TRBD1 agrees at 9 bases. Germline values: CDR1 SQVTM, CDR2 ANQGSEA. The length of the CDR3 is 16 residues. V shed 4 bases, J shed 4 bases, and the junction held 11 bases outside the gene matches. The CDR3 DNA reads TGCAGCGTTGGAGGGACAGGGCCAACATCTTACAATGAGCAGTTCTTC. This codes for CSVGGTGPTSYNEQFF.

V is TRBV28 and J is TRBJ2-3; a possible D gene is TRBD1 (6 bases). CDR3 size: 16 residues. Trimming stripped 4 bases from V and 3 bases from J, with 17 bases between. Germline CDR1 MDHEN, CDR2 SYDVKM. DNA for the CDR3: TGTGCCAGCAGTTACGAACTATCGGACAGAACAGATACGCAGTATTTT. Its translation: CASSYELSDRTDTQYF.

The J gene is TRBJ1-1, the V gene TRBV19; D ambiguous. Germline V CDR1 and CDR2: LNHDA, SQIVND (reference sequence). The CDR3 runs to 17 residues. Trimming removed 3 bases at V and 3 bases at J, with 20 bases between. The CDR3 DNA sequence: TGTGCCAGTAGTATTGGACTCCTTCGGTACGCGGACACTGAAGCTTTCTTT. It yields the protein CASSIGLLRYADTEAFF.

This chain connects TRBV5-6 to TRBJ2-1; 10 nucleotides agree with TRBD2. The CDR3 consists of 15 residues. V gave up 5 bases and J gave up 8 bases; unmatched junction bases: 10. Germline V gene data show CDR1 as SGHDT and CDR2 as YYEEEE. The CDR3 here is CASRPALAGFDEQFF. The CDR3 DNA reads as TGTGCCAGCAGACCAGCACTAGCGGGATTTGATGAGCAGTTCTTC. Full variable domain (missing parts from reference TRBV5-6 and TRBJ2-1): DAGVTQSPTHLIKTRGQQVTLRCSPKSGHDTVSWYQQALGQGPQFIFQYYEEEERQRGNFPDRFSGHQFPNYSSELNVNALLLGDSALYLCASRPALAGFDEQFFGPGTRLTVL.

V usage is TRBV29-1 and J usage is TRBJ1-1; unclear D gene. Trimming shortened V by 4 bases and J by 0 bases, and 6 bases separated the two germline ends. The germline gives CDR1 SQVTM, CDR2 ANQGSEA. The CDR3 runs to 12 residues. The CDR3 loop is CSVVSLNTEAFF. The CDR3 bases are TGCAGCGTTGTGTCTCTGAACACTGAAGCTTTCTTT.

The J gene is TRBJ1-2, the V gene TRBV5-6; D gene unclear. Germline values: CDR1 SGHDT, CDR2 YYEEEE. Trimming pared 0 bases from V and 4 bases from J, leaving 10 bases between. The CDR3 contains 14 residues. Here the CDR3 DNA reads TGTGCCAGCAGCTTGGTGTCTTCTAGCTATGGCTACACCTTC. Translation: CASSLVSSSYGYTF.

The gene calls are TRBV7-3 and TRBJ2-1; D is unclear. The CDR3 consists of 13 residues. Trimming left V 4 bases short and J 6 bases short, with 10 bases between. Per the germline V gene, CDR1 is SGHTA and CDR2 is FQGTGA. In nucleotides, the CDR3 is TGTGCCAGCAGCTCGAGGTCCGGCAATGAGCAGTTCTTC. Translated, it gives CASSSRSGNEQFF.

The chain couples TRBV27 to TRBJ2-3; possibly TRBD2 for D (6 bases). CDR3 length equals 18 residues. CDR1 is MNHEY, CDR2 SMNVEV, per germline (reference sequence). Trimming removed 0 bases from V and 0 bases from J, with 16 bases in between. The CDR3, as DNA: TGTGCCAGCAGTTTATCAAGGCGGGGTGCCTTCAGCACAGATACGCAGTATTTT. Translation gives CASSLSRRGAFSTDTQYF.

This clone was detected only a few times. V and J are TRBV2 and TRBJ1-2; weak D call: TRBD1 (5 bases). Trimming cost V 7 bases and J 6 bases, with 12 bases left between them. Germline assignment: CDR1 SNHLY and CDR2 FYNNEI. The length of the CDR3 is 12 residues. This chain's CDR3 is CASIRVGDGYTF. The CDR3 bases are TGTGCCAGCATCAGGGTAGGAGATGGCTACACCTTC.

The V call is TRBV11-2, the J call TRBJ1-2; 10 nucleotides match TRBD1. The CDR3 totals 16 residues. V shed 1 base, J shed 7 bases, and the junction held 9 bases outside the gene matches. Germline-derived CDR1 and CDR2 are SGHAT and FQNNGV. Here the CDR3 DNA reads TGTGCCAGCAGCTTAGGACAGGGGGCCCGAGTCTTTGGCTACACCTTC. Encoded protein: CASSLGQGARVFGYTF.

The J gene is TRBJ1-2, the V gene TRBV27; D gene uncertain. CDR1 and CDR2 from the germline V gene are MNHEY and SMNVEV (reference sequence). The germline V and J ends were trimmed by 1 base and 1 base, with 10 bases remaining between them. This CDR3 is 15 amino acids long. CDR3 protein: CASSLLWGGNYGYTF. Here the CDR3 DNA reads TGTGCCAGCAGTTTATTGTGGGGAGGTAACTATGGCTACACCTTC.

The chain is built from TRBV9 and TRBJ2-7; TRBD2 matches 9 bases. The CDR3 sequence is 15 residues long. Per the germline V gene, CDR1 is SGDLS and CDR2 is YYNGEE. The ends lost 0 bases at V and 3 bases at J; junction bases unmatched: 4. The CDR3 DNA sequence: TGTGCCAGCAGCGTAGGCCTAGCGGGGTACTACGAGCAGTACTTC. Translated, it gives CASSVGLAGYYEQYF.

This clone has ten or more counts. V usage is TRBV6-4 and J usage is TRBJ2-1; 7 bases are shared with TRBD1. The CDR3 contains 14 residues. J was trimmed by 8 bases and V by 4 bases; bases with no gene match: 8. Germline CDR1 MRHNA, CDR2 SNTAGT. The CDR3 here is CASSASTQGYEQFF. Here the CDR3 DNA reads TGTGCCAGCAGTGCCTCAACACAGGGGTATGAGCAGTTCTTC.

The CDR3 nucleotides read TGCGCCAGCAGTGTGAACCGAGCGGGAGGCCTGGGTGAGCAGTTCTTC. This gives the protein CASSVNRAGGLGEQFF. The V gene is TRBV10-1, the J gene TRBJ2-1; 9 positions match TRBD2. V trimming: 4 bases; J trimming: 9 bases; junction bases outside the gene matches: 13. Germline V gene data show CDR1 as WNHNN and CDR2 as SYGVQD (reference sequence). This CDR3 has 16 amino acids.

The J gene is TRBJ1-2, the V gene TRBV2; D is uncertain. Germline lookup yields CDR1 SNHLY and CDR2 FYNNEI. V was clipped by 1 base and J by 2 bases, with 14 bases between them. The CDR3 runs 16 residues. The CDR3 DNA reads TGTGCCAGCAGTGAAGATAGAGTAGGCGGAAACTATGGCTACACCTTC. This codes for CASSEDRVGGNYGYTF.

This rearrangement joins TRBV28 to TRBJ1-1; D uncertain. Germline CDR1 MDHEN, CDR2 SYDVKM. The ends were cut back, 1 base at V and 0 bases at J, with 12 bases in the middle. CDR3 length equals 16 residues. The CDR3 sequence is CASSLLTFEMNTEAFF. In DNA form, the CDR3 reads TGTGCCAGCAGTTTATTGACATTTGAAATGAACACTGAAGCTTTCTTT. Drawing the rest from reference TRBV28 and TRBJ1-1, the complete variable domain is DVKVTQSSRYLVKRTGEKVFLECVQDMDHENMFWYRQDPGLGLRLIYFSYDVKMKEKGDIPEGYSVSREKKERFSLILESASTNQTSMYLCASSLLTFEMNTEAFFGQGTRLTVV.

This chain links TRBV19 with TRBJ2-7; 10 bases are a match to TRBD2. The CDR3 totals 15 residues. CDR1 is LNHDA and CDR2 is SQIVND in the germline V gene (reference sequence). V trimming: 5 bases; J trimming: 1 base; junction bases outside the gene matches: 5. CDR3 amino acids: CASSVTSGASYEQYF. CDR3 nucleotides: TGTGCCAGTAGTGTTACTAGCGGGGCATCCTACGAGCAGTACTTC.

The V gene is TRBV7-7, the J gene TRBJ2-1, with 9 bases aligning to TRBD2. Germline V gene lookup returns CDR1 SSHAT and CDR2 FNYEAQ (reference sequence). The CDR3 is made up of 14 amino acids. Trimming took 5 bases from V and 6 from J; bases not matched to a gene: 5. The CDR3 spells CASSPGTSFNEQFF. In nucleotides, the CDR3 is TGTGCCAGCAGCCCCGGGACTAGCTTCAATGAGCAGTTCTTC. The full variable domain, rest sourced from reference TRBV7-7 and TRBJ2-1, is GAGVSQSPRYKVTKRGQDVTLRCDPISSHATLYWYQQALGQGPEFLTYFNYEAQPDKSGLPSDRFSAERPEGSISTLTIQRTEQRDSAMYRCASSPGTSFNEQFFGPGTRLTVL.